The sequence of this T cell receptor (beta chain) was determined in a study of read filtering for tumor transcriptome and immune sequencing. The library was built from around 0.4 ug RNA with molecular barcoded adaptors for alpha/delta and beta/gamma chains. TCRdb re-called the reads with MiXCR, one entry per CDR3 protein. The table records about 86,000 distinct CDR3 sequences, 9% to 15% of them present only once. The CDR3 has 14 amino acids. Germline-derived CDR1 and CDR2 are MNHEY and SVGEGT. In regard to this clonotype: One junction end does not reproduce the germline sequence, and a read error may be involved.

The receptor comes from a donor aged 40 or over with multiple myeloma. The chain employs TRBV6-2 or TRBV6-3 and TRBJ1-1, with a weak D call TRBD1 (5 bases). What was sequenced was a population of CD138-negative cells sorted from bone marrow. Here the CDR3 DNA reads TGTGCCAGCAGGTCGTGGCGGGGGAACACTGAAGCTTTCTTC. It codes for CASRSWRGNTEAFF.